The present T cell receptor beta chain was sequenced within a study of T cell changes during pregnancy in multiple sclerosis. Assay: immunoSEQ multiplex PCR; the TCRdb copy retains only in-frame clones and omits some. In the table there are about 100,000 clones, 92% of which are singletons. CDR1 SGDLS and CDR2 YYNGEE come from the germline V gene. Trimming cost V 4 bases and J 7 bases; bases outside gene matches: 3. The CDR3 length is 12 residues. The sequence derives from a female donor with multiple sclerosis, enrolled in a pregnancy study. The chain carries TRBV9 and TRBJ1-2; the match to TRBD1 covers 8 bases. The sample was peripheral blood, taken after pregnancy. This CDR3 is CASSSGQVGYTF. The CDR3 DNA follows: TGTGCCAGCAGCTCGGGACAGGTTGGCTACACCTTC.